This T cell receptor (beta chain) stems from a study of T cell responses to AZD1222 COVID-19 vaccine. Generated by immunoSEQ multiplex PCR, the TCRdb table keeps only in-frame clones and is missing some. The sample records 99,000 or so clones, over 80% being singletons. With 1 base removed from V and 6 bases from J, the gap between germline ends came to 10 bases. Germline V gives CDR1 GTSNPN, CDR2 SVGIG (reference sequence). The CDR3 runs to 13 residues. Sample: peripheral blood, taken on day 0 of AZD1222 vaccination. This sequence was found in an adult in good health. This sequence joins TRBV30 and TRBJ1-5, with D unresolved. The CDR3 here is CAWSAAVFQPQHF. The CDR3 bases are TGTGCCTGGAGTGCTGCGGTCTTTCAGCCCCAGCATTTT.